This entry lists 11 T cell receptor beta chains sequenced from one sample in a study of regulatory T cells. Study conclusions and caveats: In CD3G-deficient patients, conventional CD4+ T cells were enriched for hydrophobic CDR3 residues at positions 6 and 7.

No antigen is known for these receptors. The primer mix had 52 TRBV and 13 TRBJ primers. Profiled with immunoSEQ multiplex PCR; TCRdb holds only in-frame clones, not every one. Among more than 15,000 clones listed, roughly 84% were seen once. Sequences were obtained from conventional CD4+ T cells sorted from blood. These receptors were collected from a person aged 30 to 39 with CD3G deficiency.

The chain combines TRBV7-8 with TRBJ2-7; D ambiguous. The CDR3 covers 14 residues. V lost 5 bases, J lost 1 base, and 12 bases lay in between. Germline CDR1 and CDR2: SGHVS and FQNEAQ. The CDR3 nucleotides are TGTGCCAGCAGCCCGTATGGACGGTCCTACGAGCAGTACTTC. Translated: CASSPYGRSYEQYF.

The chain couples TRBV5-1 to TRBJ1-1; D is unclear. V was trimmed by 3 bases and J by 0 bases, leaving 6 bases between them. Looked up from germline, CDR1 is SGHRS and CDR2 is YFSETQ. CDR3 length: 13 residues. The CDR3 spells CASSSTVNTEAFF. The CDR3 bases are TGCGCCAGCAGCTCGACCGTGAACACTGAAGCTTTCTTT.

This rearrangement joins TRBV7-2 to TRBJ1-2; tentatively, D is TRBD1 (6 bases). The V gene lost 5 bases and the J gene lost 1 base, with 11 bases spanning the gap. Germline assignment: CDR1 SGHTA and CDR2 FQGNSA. The CDR3 consists of 14 residues. CDR3 bases: TGTGCCAGCAGCCCGGACAGCGTTAACTATGGCTACACCTTC. Translated: CASSPDSVNYGYTF.

V gene TRBV19 combines with J gene TRBJ2-2; 7 nucleotides align to TRBD2. The germline V gene encodes CDR1 LNHDA and CDR2 SQIVND (reference sequence). Trimming took 5 bases from V and 3 from J; bases not matched to a gene: 6. The CDR3 sequence is 15 residues long. DNA for the CDR3: TGTGCCAGTAGTTGGGGGGGTCGCCACACCGGGGAGCTGTTTTTT. It encodes CASSWGGRHTGELFF.

The rearrangement joins TRBV5-1 to TRBJ2-1, with 10 nucleotides matching TRBD2. V was pared by 4 bases and J by 2 bases, with 3 bases of the junction left unmatched. The CDR3 runs 15 residues. Germline CDR1 SGHRS, CDR2 YFSETQ. CDR3 nucleotides: TGCGCCAGCAGCCTAGGACTAGCGGCCTACAATGAGCAGTTCTTC. Its translation is CASSLGLAAYNEQFF.

The sample holds one count of this clone. The rearrangement links TRBV5-1 to TRBJ2-5; D may be TRBD1 (6 bases). CDR1 and CDR2 from the germline V gene are SGHRS and YFSETQ. Trimming took off 3 bases at V and 5 bases at J, with 17 bases between the two ends. The CDR3 extends over 15 amino acids. Here the CDR3 reads CASSSGTRTSETQYF. CDR3 in DNA: TGCGCCAGCAGCTCCGGGACACGGACCTCGGAGACCCAGTACTTC.

V usage is TRBV28 and J usage is TRBJ1-2; D is possibly TRBD1 (5 bases). The CDR3 is 16 amino acids. Germline loops: CDR1 MDHEN, CDR2 SYDVKM. V lost 4 bases and J 7 bases, leaving 22 bases between the germline ends. The CDR3 DNA sequence: TGTGCCAGCAGTTCCCATGGACTTGGGGGAATCGGTGGCTACACCTTC. Amino acid sequence: CASSSHGLGGIGGYTF.

V gene TRBV28 combines with J gene TRBJ1-2, with D maybe TRBD1 (6 bases). Trimming removed 4 bases at V and 7 bases at J, with 19 bases between. The CDR3 is 15 residues long. Per the germline V gene, CDR1 is MDHEN and CDR2 is SYDVKM. CDR3 coding DNA: TGTGCCAGCAGTTCCCACAAGGGGGGCCGGCGTGGCTACACCTTC. This sequence encodes CASSSHKGGRRGYTF.

This sequence joins TRBV21-1 and TRBJ2-1; the table's TRBD2 call for D was not verified on the DNA. TRBV21-1 is flagged as a pseudogene. The CDR3 covers 19 residues. The CDR3 DNA reads TGTGCCAGCAGCGCCGAGGGTAGCGGGGGGAATCGTATAAACAATGAGCAGTTCTTC. This translates into CASSAEGSGGNRINNEQFF.

A word on this clone: The same CDR3 also results from other DNA sequences found in this sample. The V gene is TRBV6-6, the J gene TRBJ2-6; 11 positions match TRBD1. With 5 bases clipped from V and 3 bases from J, the junction kept 3 bases outside the gene matches. The germline V gene encodes CDR1 MNHNY and CDR2 SVGAGI (reference sequence). The CDR3 extends over 16 amino acids. As DNA, the CDR3 is TGTGCCAGCAGTAGGGACAGGGGGAGTGGGGCCAACGTCCTGACTTTC. Its translation is CASSRDRGSGANVLTF.

V and J are TRBV5-1 and TRBJ1-1, with a tentative D call TRBD1 (5 bases). The ends were cut back, 4 bases at V and 0 bases at J, with 13 bases in the middle. The CDR3 is 15 residues long. Germline V gene lookup returns CDR1 SGHRS and CDR2 YFSETQ. CDR3 coding DNA: TGCGCCAGCAGCCCCTATACAGGAATGAACACTGAAGCTTTCTTT. Amino acid sequence: CASSPYTGMNTEAFF.